The subject of this entry is one T cell receptor beta chain. The target antigen is unknown. In germline, CDR1 is SGHAT, CDR2 FQNNGV. V was trimmed by 3 bases and J by 10 bases, leaving 16 bases between them. The CDR3 is 15 amino acids. The source of the sample is a study of identical twins. General study findings and limits: With monozygotic twins, out-of-frame TCR alpha sharing exceeded what models estimated.

cDNA molecules carried unique molecular identifiers, and template switching added a universal primer site. TCRdb redid the calling of the 5' RACE reads with MiXCR, one entry per CDR3 protein. The sample holds over 200,000 distinct CDR3 sequences, about a tenth seen once. The J gene is TRBJ1-6, the V gene TRBV11-2, with D perhaps matching TRBD1 (5 bases). Source material: memory (CD45RO+) T cells sorted from blood. The receptor was derived from a woman aged 18-35 years in good health. The chain's CDR3 is CASSLLPTAVSPLHF. CDR3 DNA sequence: TGTGCCAGCAGCTTGCTCCCGACAGCTGTATCACCCCTCCACTTT.